This TCR beta chain stems from a study of Ad26.COV2.S vaccination and SARS-CoV-2 variants (dated by TCRdb to the early 2020s). As for the study more broadly: Vaccine-arm donors were drawn from COV1001, a multicentre, randomized, double-blind, placebo-controlled phase I-IIa trial of Ad26.COV2.S in healthy adults. Ad26.COV2.S was given intramuscularly at 5x10^10 or 1x10^11 viral particles, as a single shot or as two shots 56 days apart. Sequencing of the TCRbeta repertoire served to evaluate the specificity and breadth of SARS-CoV-2-reactive T cell receptors following Ad26.COV2.S vaccination. The TCR-sequenced set comprised about 32 samples: 19 Ad26.COV2.S vaccine recipients, 5 placebo recipients and 8 SARS-CoV-2 convalescent individuals. Participants in the trial were split at random into five groups of five each, receiving low-dose or high-dose Ad26.COV2.S once or twice, or else placebo on both occasions. Throughout the experiments and outcome assessment, investigators stayed blinded to trial group allocation. The investigation overall reported the following: Higher spike-specific TCR breadth was observed in Ad26.COV2.S recipients than in placebo recipients (P = 0.0014). Substantial breadth of spike-specific CD8+ and CD4+ T cell responses was reported after vaccination. The authors noted that the TCR breadth and depth analyses may have underestimated total T cell responses. Comparable non-spike TCR breadth was observed between vaccine and placebo recipients, consistent with only spike being contained in the vaccine. The study lacked the statistical power to compare responses across vaccine doses or regimens.

The immunoSEQ Assay was the method used to sequence TCRbeta CDR3 regions. After extraction, genomic DNA underwent amplification by bias-controlled multiplex PCR, followed by high-throughput sequencing. On the study's bioinformatics: To quantify the absolute abundance of every unique TCRbeta CDR3 region, sequences were collapsed and filtered. T cell fraction was estimated by normalizing TCRbeta template counts to usable DNA, with usable DNA measured through amplification of reference genes found in all nucleated cells. Repertoire TCRs were annotated as SARS-CoV-2-specific by exact matching of V gene, CDR3 amino acid sequence and J gene to a known reactive TCR set. The reference SARS-CoV-2 TCR set was derived from MIRA and filtered for enrichment in COVID-19-positive ImmuneCODE repertoires, a step that removed public or cross-reactive TCRs. Drawing on the MIRA antigens, annotated TCRs were analysed further at the level of specific ORF or position within ORF. Breadth was defined as annotated unique rearrangements over total unique productive rearrangements; depth was the summed frequency of those rearrangements. TCR breadth was compared between groups using two-sided Wilcoxon rank-sum tests. TCRdb took this table from immuneACCESS and kept in-frame rearrangements with V and J called. Such tables lack part of the clones; where checked against another copy, unresolved V genes explain under half of the gap, and the rest is unexplained. From that table come the V and J calls and clone size; the DNA was used to work out D and trimming. The sample table lists a few hundred thousand clones, about 89% of them with a count of one. About 1.9% of the sample goes to the ten largest clones.

Worth noting for this clone: It has no known antigen specificity. One base away there is no much larger clone; base qualities are not given.

Read against the paper, the sample's treatment or condition label means: some 20 received Ad26.COV2.S at low or high dose, single or two shots; 5 received placebo; per-sample allocation not given. For vaccine and placebo recipients, repertoires were sequenced using samples collected on day 63 after the first injection. Cohort 1b enrolled about two dozen adults aged 18-55 years at a single site in Boston, USA, between 29 July and 7 August 2020. As a vaccine, Ad26.COV2.S was a replication-incompetent adenovirus type 26 vector that expressed a prefusion-stabilized SARS-CoV-2 spike protein derived from the original Wuhan strain. Sequences were derived from peripheral blood, sampled in a trial of Ad26.COV2.S vaccine versus placebo. The receptor was derived from a person between 18 and 65 years old who received the Ad26.COV2.S COVID-19 vaccine or a placebo.

The bases are TGTGCCAGCTGGGAACTAAGCAATCAGCCCCAGCATTTT. It encodes CASWELSNQPQHF. The chain is encoded by TRBV28 joined to TRBJ1-5; no D gene call is confident. V is shortened by 8 bases, J by 1 base, and the region joining them spans 9 bases. Based on the germline V gene, the CDR1 and CDR2 sequences are MDHEN and SYDVKM. The CDR3 goes from the cysteine to the phenylalanine over 13 residues. Kept here is only the CDR3 DNA, which spans 39 bases and is read in frame from base 1.